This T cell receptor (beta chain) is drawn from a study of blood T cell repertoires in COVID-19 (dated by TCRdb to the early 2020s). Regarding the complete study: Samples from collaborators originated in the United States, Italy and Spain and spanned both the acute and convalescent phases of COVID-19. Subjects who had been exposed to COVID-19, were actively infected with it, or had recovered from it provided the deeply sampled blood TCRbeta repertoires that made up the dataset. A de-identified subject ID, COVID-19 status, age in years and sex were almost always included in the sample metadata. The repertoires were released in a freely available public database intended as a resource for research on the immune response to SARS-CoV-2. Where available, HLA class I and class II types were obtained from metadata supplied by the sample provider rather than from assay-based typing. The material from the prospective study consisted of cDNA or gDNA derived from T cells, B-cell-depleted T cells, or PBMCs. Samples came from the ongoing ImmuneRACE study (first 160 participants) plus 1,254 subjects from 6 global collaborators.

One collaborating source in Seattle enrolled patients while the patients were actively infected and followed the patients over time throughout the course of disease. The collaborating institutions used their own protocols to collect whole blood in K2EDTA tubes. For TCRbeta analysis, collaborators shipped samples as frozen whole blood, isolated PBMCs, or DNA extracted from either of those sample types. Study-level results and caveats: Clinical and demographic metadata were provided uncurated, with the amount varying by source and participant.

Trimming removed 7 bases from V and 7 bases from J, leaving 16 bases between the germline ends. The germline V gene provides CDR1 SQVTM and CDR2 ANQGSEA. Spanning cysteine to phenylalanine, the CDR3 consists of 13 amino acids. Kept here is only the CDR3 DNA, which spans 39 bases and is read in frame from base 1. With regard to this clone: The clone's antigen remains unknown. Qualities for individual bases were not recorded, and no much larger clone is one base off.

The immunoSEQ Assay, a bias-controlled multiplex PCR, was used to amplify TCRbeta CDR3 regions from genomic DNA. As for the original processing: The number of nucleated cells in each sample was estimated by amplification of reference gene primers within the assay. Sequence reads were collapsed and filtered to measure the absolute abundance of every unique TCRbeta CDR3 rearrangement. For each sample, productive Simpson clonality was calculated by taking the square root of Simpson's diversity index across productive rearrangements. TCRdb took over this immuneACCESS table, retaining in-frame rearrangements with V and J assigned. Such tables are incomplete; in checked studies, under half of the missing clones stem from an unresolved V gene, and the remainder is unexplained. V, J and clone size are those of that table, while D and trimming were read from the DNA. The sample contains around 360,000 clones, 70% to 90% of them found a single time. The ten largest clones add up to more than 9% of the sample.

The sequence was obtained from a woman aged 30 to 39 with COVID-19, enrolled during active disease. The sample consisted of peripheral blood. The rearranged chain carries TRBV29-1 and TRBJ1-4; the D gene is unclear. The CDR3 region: CSGRGAGSEKLFF. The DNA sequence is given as TGCAGCGGCCGAGGAGCGGGATCTGAAAAACTGTTTTTT.